These 28 T cell receptor beta chains share one sample of origin, sequenced in a study of beta chain features in type 1 diabetes. The whole isolated RNA underwent reverse transcription, so sequencing captured expressed TCRB transcripts. Data came from immunoSEQ multiplex PCR; TCRdb stores just in-frame clones and leaves some out. The sample lists around 430,000 clones, approximately 30% occurring once. The sample comprised naive CD4+ T cells from blood. The receptor set was obtained from a man aged 18 to 30 in good health.

This clone came up a few times. This sequence joins TRBV10-3 and TRBJ2-7, with 10 bases aligning to TRBD1. Losses at the gene ends were 4 bases for V and 2 bases for J; bases not matched to a gene: 5. The CDR3 consists of 15 residues. Germline CDR1 ENHRY, CDR2 SYGVKD. CDR3 coding DNA: TGTGCCATCAGTGTAGACAGGGGGCAGGCCTACGAGCAGTACTTC. Its translation: CAISVDRGQAYEQYF.

This clone was seen a few times. V usage is TRBV29-1 and J usage is TRBJ2-1; D ambiguous. Germline values: CDR1 SQVTM, CDR2 ANQGSEA. This CDR3 has 11 residues. Trimming took 3 bases from V and 5 from J, leaving 5 bases between them. CDR3 bases: TGCAGCGTTGACAAAGACAATGAGCAGTTCTTC. The encoded protein is CSVDKDNEQFF.

This clone was found a few times. The chain has TRBV4-1 and TRBJ2-4; D might be TRBD1 (6 bases). The germline V gene has CDR1 MGHRA and CDR2 YSYEKL. The CDR3 spans 13 residues. Trimming stripped 0 bases from V and 9 bases from J, with 9 bases between. Written as DNA, the CDR3 is TGCGCCAGCAGCCAAGATCGGACAGCCATTCAGTACTTC. Its protein product is CASSQDRTAIQYF.

The chain has TRBV14 and TRBJ2-1; D is possibly TRBD2 (6 bases). V was shortened by 5 bases and J by 3 bases, with 17 bases between the two germline ends. The CDR3 runs 16 residues. CDR1 is SGHDN and CDR2 is FVKESK in the germline V gene. The CDR3 region has the DNA TGTGCCAGCAGCAAGACTTTAGCGGTACTCTACAATGAGCAGTTCTTC. Its protein is CASSKTLAVLYNEQFF.

V is TRBV7-2 and J is TRBJ2-1, with D maybe TRBD1 (6 bases). The CDR3 extends over 13 amino acids. Trimming cost V 4 bases and J 7 bases, with 11 bases left between them. From germline, CDR1 is SGHTA and CDR2 FQGNSA. CDR3 protein: CASSSRRGNEQFF. For the CDR3, the DNA is TGTGCCAGCAGCTCACGCAGGGGAAATGAGCAGTTCTTC.

This chain links TRBV15 with TRBJ2-5; D not resolved. This CDR3 has 14 residues. Trimming took off 0 bases at V and 4 bases at J, with 9 bases between the two ends. The germline V gene encodes CDR1 LNHNV and CDR2 YYDKDF (reference sequence). The CDR3 region has the DNA TGTGCCACCAGCAGAGAGAGTAGCCGAGAGACCCAGTACTTC. Its translation is CATSRESSRETQYF.

The chain carries TRBV29-1 and TRBJ2-1, with D possibly matching TRBD1 (6 bases). V was trimmed by 5 bases and J by 7 bases, leaving 15 bases between them. The CDR3 sequence is 13 residues long. CDR1 and CDR2 (germline): SQVTM, ANQGSEA. The CDR3 sequence: CSVHDRWGNEQFF. The CDR3 DNA reads as TGCAGCGTTCACGACAGGTGGGGAAATGAGCAGTTCTTC.

In this sample, this clone turned up a few times. V gene TRBV7-9 combines with J gene TRBJ2-1; 8 bases fit TRBD2. V lost 11 bases, J lost 8 bases, and 23 bases stayed unmatched. The CDR3 contains 17 residues. Germline V gene data show CDR1 as SEHNR and CDR2 as FQNEAQ (reference sequence). Here the CDR3 DNA reads TGTGCCCAGCAGCTGCCCCCGGTTAGCGGGGATGGGGATGAGCAGTTCTTC. It specifies CAQQLPPVSGDGDEQFF.

Only a few counts were recorded for this clone. The V gene is TRBV25-1, the J gene TRBJ2-1, with TRBD1 matching 8 bases. J was trimmed by 3 bases and V by 2 bases; bases with no gene match: 3. CDR3 size: 15 residues. Germline-derived CDR1 and CDR2 are MGHDK and SYGVNS. The CDR3 DNA sequence: TGTGCCAGCAGTGAAGTAACAGGGGGCTACAATGAGCAGTTCTTC. It codes for CASSEVTGGYNEQFF.

The rearrangement links TRBV30 to TRBJ1-2, with TRBD1 as a possible D gene (5 bases). Germline CDR1 is GTSNPN and CDR2 is SVGIG (reference sequence). CDR3 size: 11 residues. The V and J ends lost 4 bases and 8 bases respectively, with 11 bases between them. In DNA form, the CDR3 reads TGTGCCTGGAATCCAGGGCGAGGCTACACCTTC. Residues: CAWNPGRGYTF.

This clone showed up just a few times. The chain combines TRBV9 with TRBJ2-1; the match to TRBD2 covers 13 bases. V lost 0 bases and J lost 9; bases outside the gene matches: 12. This CDR3 has 18 residues. Germline CDR1 SGDLS, CDR2 YYNGEE. CDR3: CASSVASSRTSGSGEQFF. In nucleotides, the CDR3 is TGTGCCAGCAGCGTAGCCTCGTCACGGACTAGCGGGAGCGGTGAGCAGTTCTTC.

This chain links TRBV30 with TRBJ1-2, with TRBD1 as a possible D gene (6 bases). The CDR3 is 12 amino acids. V lost 5 bases and J 8 bases, leaving 15 bases between the germline ends. Germline CDR1 GTSNPN, CDR2 SVGIG (reference sequence). The CDR3 loop reads CAWSWGAIGYTF. The CDR3 DNA is TGTGCCTGGTCCTGGGGGGCGATCGGCTACACCTTC.

Only a few counts were recorded for this clone. V is TRBV11-2 and J is TRBJ2-3, with unresolved D. V was clipped by 0 bases and J by 4 bases, with 5 bases between them. Germline CDR1 is SGHAT and CDR2 is FQNNGV. CDR3 length: 13 amino acids. In DNA, the CDR3 is TGTGCCAGCAGCTTAGAAGGTTCAGATACGCAGTATTTT. Its protein is CASSLEGSDTQYF.

This clone was counted only a few times. This chain connects TRBV7-2 to TRBJ2-1, with TRBD2 matching over 7 bases. In germline, CDR1 is SGHTA, CDR2 FQGNSA. The CDR3 spans 15 residues. V trimming: 1 base; J trimming: 2 bases; junction bases outside the gene matches: 2. The chain's CDR3 is CASSLEGLAYNEQFF. As DNA, the CDR3 is TGTGCCAGCAGCTTAGAAGGACTAGCCTACAATGAGCAGTTCTTC.

This clone was observed a few times. The chain carries TRBV23-1 and TRBJ1-4; perhaps TRBD1 as D (5 bases). TRBV23-1 is marked as an open reading frame, function uncertain. The V end was cut by 8 bases, the J end by 5 bases, with 6 bases between. The CDR3 is 11 amino acids. In nucleotides, the CDR3 is TGCGCCAGCCCAGGGAATGAAAAACTGTTTTTT. Protein: CASPGNEKLFF.

V is TRBV4-1 and J is TRBJ2-1; 9 nucleotides match TRBD2. The germline V gene has CDR1 MGHRA and CDR2 YSYEKL. CDR3 length equals 18 residues. Trimming took 0 bases from V and 7 from J; bases not matched to a gene: 13. The chain's CDR3 is CASSQDMEASGISNEQFF. CDR3 coding DNA: TGCGCCAGCAGCCAAGATATGGAGGCTAGCGGGATCTCTAATGAGCAGTTCTTC.

J is TRBJ2-6 and V is TRBV29-1; D is unclear. Trimming left V 8 bases short and J 7 bases short, with 12 bases between. The CDR3 runs 12 residues. Germline V gene lookup returns CDR1 SQVTM and CDR2 ANQGSEA. The CDR3 DNA sequence: TGCAGCACGAGGTCGGCTGCCAACGTCCTGACTTTC. Translation gives CSTRSAANVLTF.

The chain joins TRBV30 to TRBJ1-3; no clear D gene. CDR3 size: 16 residues. The V gene's germline CDR1 is GTSNPN and CDR2 SVGIG (reference sequence). V was cut by 0 bases and J by 2 bases, with 14 bases left in between. CDR3 sequence: CAWSVGRLATGNTIYF. CDR3 DNA sequence: TGTGCCTGGAGTGTTGGACGCCTGGCTACTGGAAACACCATATATTTT.

The gene calls are TRBV4-2 and TRBJ2-1; a possible D gene is TRBD2 (6 bases). V was trimmed by 5 bases and J by 1 base, leaving 18 bases between them. CDR3 size: 17 residues. CDR1 LGHNA and CDR2 YNFKEQ come from the germline V gene. Here the CDR3 DNA reads TGTGCCAGCAGCTCCAACCGCGGGGAGTTGTCCTACAATGAGCAGTTCTTC. Encoded protein: CASSSNRGELSYNEQFF.

The chain combines TRBV13 with TRBJ1-2; tentatively, D is TRBD1 (5 bases). Germline V gene sequence: CDR1 PRHDT, CDR2 FYEKMQ (reference sequence). The length of the CDR3 is 16 residues. V was cut by 1 base and J by 1 base, with 13 bases left in between. CDR3 in amino acids: CASSLVGRQLNYGYTF. The DNA of the CDR3 is TGTGCCAGCAGCTTAGTAGGCCGACAGCTTAACTATGGCTACACCTTC.

This clone was counted between two and nine times. J is TRBJ2-5 and V is TRBV30, with TRBD1 identical over 8 bases. Germline V gene data show CDR1 as GTSNPN and CDR2 as SVGIG (reference sequence). Trimming removed 3 bases from V and 8 bases from J; junction bases left unmatched: 8. This CDR3 has 13 amino acids. The CDR3 DNA reads TGTGCCTGGAGGGTTAGGCAGGGGGCAACCCAGTACTTC. Amino acids: CAWRVRQGATQYF.

The rearrangement joins TRBV30 to TRBJ2-1, with D possibly matching TRBD2 (6 bases). V dropped 5 bases and J dropped 14 bases, with 19 bases sitting between them. This CDR3 comprises 12 residues. The germline V gene has CDR1 GTSNPN and CDR2 SVGIG (reference sequence). In DNA form, the CDR3 reads TGTGCCTGGGGATTACCCGAGACTAGTGAGTTCTTC. It codes for CAWGLPETSEFF.

The rearrangement joins TRBV5-1 to TRBJ2-5, with D perhaps TRBD2 (6 bases). Germline V gives CDR1 SGHRS, CDR2 YFSETQ. This CDR3 is built from 13 residues. V shed 3 bases and J shed 3 bases, with 9 bases lying between them. CDR3 coding DNA: TGCGCCAGCAGCTCGGCGGGAAAAGAGACCCAGTACTTC. Its protein is CASSSAGKETQYF.

This clone was seen a handful of times. V is TRBV30 and J is TRBJ2-1; possibly TRBD2 for D (6 bases). The germline gives CDR1 GTSNPN, CDR2 SVGIG (reference sequence). CDR3 size: 14 residues. Trimming removed 2 bases from V and 9 bases from J, with 17 bases in between. The CDR3 here is CAWSQAGTGGEQFF. In DNA form, the CDR3 reads TGTGCCTGGAGTCAAGCCGGGACTGGTGGTGAGCAGTTCTTC.

The chain recombines TRBV30 with TRBJ2-3, with D possibly matching TRBD2 (6 bases). Germline values: CDR1 GTSNPN, CDR2 SVGIG (reference sequence). The CDR3 extends over 12 amino acids. Trimming took off 7 bases at V and 3 bases at J, with 11 bases between the two ends. The CDR3 bases are TGTGCCTCGTGGGGGGAAACAGATACGCAGTATTTT. This encodes CASWGETDTQYF.

The chain links TRBV7-3 to TRBJ2-3; 9 bases align to TRBD2. Trimming removed 5 bases from V and 2 bases from J; junction bases left unmatched: 5. Germline values: CDR1 SGHTA, CDR2 FQGTGA. CDR3 length: 15 residues. The CDR3 DNA sequence: TGTGCCAGCAGCCGGGCTAGCGGGGTCACAGATACGCAGTATTTT. This gives the protein CASSRASGVTDTQYF.

V usage is TRBV6-5 and J usage is TRBJ2-5; TRBD1 is a possible D gene (6 bases). CDR1 is MNHEY, CDR2 SVGAGI, per germline. The CDR3 loop spans 15 amino acids. V was trimmed by 1 base and J by 4 bases, leaving 13 bases between them. CDR3 sequence reads: CASSYYAGEGETQYF. The DNA of the CDR3 is TGTGCCAGCAGTTACTACGCAGGGGAAGGAGAGACCCAGTACTTC.

The V and J genes are TRBV25-1 and TRBJ2-3; 9 nucleotides match TRBD2. The germline V gene has CDR1 MGHDK and CDR2 SYGVNS. The CDR3 consists of 15 residues. The junction had 6 bases not matched to a gene; V was cut back by 3 bases and J by 5 bases. CDR3 protein: CASSDPSGIGDTQYF. The DNA for the CDR3 is TGTGCCAGCAGTGACCCTAGCGGGATTGGAGATACGCAGTATTTT.